This T cell receptor (beta chain) was captured by sequencing in a study of T cells in Graves' hyperthyroidism and ophthalmopathy. TCR beta CDR3 sequences were amplified from RNA transcripts. Using the HTBI primer set, a first-round RT-PCR was run on the TCR CDR3. In TCRdb, the multiplex PCR reads were re-called with MiXCR into one record per CDR3 protein. The data show around 350,000 distinct CDR3 sequences, over 12% seen once. The CDR3 has 14 amino acids. Germline CDR1 LNHDA, CDR2 SQIVND (reference sequence). J lost 3 bases, V lost 3 bases, and 2 bases had no gene match. The chain links TRBV19 to TRBJ2-7; 10 bases are shared with TRBD2. The TCR sequence derives from a woman in her fifties or sixties with Graves' ophthalmopathy. The sequencing input was blood. This chain's CDR3 is CASSIGLADYEQYF. As DNA, the CDR3 is TGTGCCAGTAGTATCGGACTAGCGGACTACGAGCAGTACTTC.